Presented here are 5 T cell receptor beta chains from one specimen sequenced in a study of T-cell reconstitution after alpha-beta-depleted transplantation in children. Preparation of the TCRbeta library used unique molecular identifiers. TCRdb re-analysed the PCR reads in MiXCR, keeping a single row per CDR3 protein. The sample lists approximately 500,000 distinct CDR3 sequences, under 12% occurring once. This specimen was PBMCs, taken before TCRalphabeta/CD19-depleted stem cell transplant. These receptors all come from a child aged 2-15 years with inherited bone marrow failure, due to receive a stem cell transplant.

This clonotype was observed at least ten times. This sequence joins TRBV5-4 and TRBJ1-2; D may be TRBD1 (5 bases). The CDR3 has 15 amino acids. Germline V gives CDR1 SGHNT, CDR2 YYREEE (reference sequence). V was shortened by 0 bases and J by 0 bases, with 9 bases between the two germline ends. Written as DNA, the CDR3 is TGTGCCAGCAGCTTGGGGGGCAGTGCTAACTATGGCTACACCTTC. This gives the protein CASSLGGSANYGYTF.

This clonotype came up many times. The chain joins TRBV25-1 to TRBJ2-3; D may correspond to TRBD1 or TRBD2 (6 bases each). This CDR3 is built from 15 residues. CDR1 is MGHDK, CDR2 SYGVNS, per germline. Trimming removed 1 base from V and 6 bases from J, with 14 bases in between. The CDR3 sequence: CASSESGRGGDTQYF. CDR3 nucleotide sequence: TGTGCCAGCAGTGAATCTGGCAGGGGAGGTGATACGCAGTATTTT.

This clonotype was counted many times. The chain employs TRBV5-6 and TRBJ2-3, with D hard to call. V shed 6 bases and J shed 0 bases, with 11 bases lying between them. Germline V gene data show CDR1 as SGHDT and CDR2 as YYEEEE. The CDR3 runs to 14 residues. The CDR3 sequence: CASTLPGSTDTQYF. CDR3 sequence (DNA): TGTGCCAGCACCCTGCCGGGCAGCACAGATACGCAGTATTTT. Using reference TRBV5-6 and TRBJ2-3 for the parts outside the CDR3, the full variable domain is DAGVTQSPTHLIKTRGQQVTLRCSPKSGHDTVSWYQQALGQGPQFIFQYYEEEERQRGNFPDRFSGHQFPNYSSELNVNALLLGDSALYLCASTLPGSTDTQYFGPGTRLTVL.

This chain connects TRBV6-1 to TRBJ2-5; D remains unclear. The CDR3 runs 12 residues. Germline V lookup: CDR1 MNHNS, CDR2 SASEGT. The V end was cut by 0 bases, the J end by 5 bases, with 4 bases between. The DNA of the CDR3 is TGTGCCAGCAGTGAAGCGACGGAGACCCAGTACTTC. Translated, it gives CASSEATETQYF.

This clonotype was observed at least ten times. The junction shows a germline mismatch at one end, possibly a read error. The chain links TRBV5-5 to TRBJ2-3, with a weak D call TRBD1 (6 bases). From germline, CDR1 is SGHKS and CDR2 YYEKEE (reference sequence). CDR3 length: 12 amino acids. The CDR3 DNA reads TGTGCCAGCAGCTTGGGGACAGTTACGCAGTATTTT. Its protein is CASSLGTVTQYF.